This section outlines one T cell receptor (beta chain) sequence together with its context. The antigen is not known. The method was immunoSEQ multiplex PCR; TCRdb's version includes in-frame clones alone and lacks a portion of them. In the table there are about 94,000 clones, 85% of which are singletons. The sample originates from a study of T cell responses to AZD1222 COVID-19 vaccine. The CDR3 runs 12 residues. Germline assignment: CDR1 MNHEY and CDR2 SVGEGT. Trimming stripped 2 bases from V and 3 bases from J, with 5 bases between. Whole-study findings and limits: The reported proportion of spike-specific TCRs targeting unmutated variant regions was nearly half. Regions 160-218 and 743-854 dominated among vaccine-associated CD4 TCRs spanning spike. Most donors were white British and more were female, and clonal diversity was possibly underestimated. Two AZD1222 doses significantly raised spike-specific TCR breadth and depth over controls.

This sequence was found in an adult who received the AZD1222 COVID-19 vaccine. The sample consisted of peripheral blood, taken 28 days after the second AZD1222 dose. The genes are TRBV6-2 or TRBV6-3 and TRBJ2-7; D is ambiguous. The CDR3 reads CASSYRVYEQYF. As DNA, the CDR3 is TGTGCCAGCAGTTACAGGGTCTACGAGCAGTACTTC.